The clone carrying this T cell receptor beta chain has ten or more counts. The antigen remains undetermined. The sample belongs to a study of blood T cells in healthy people across ages. General observations from the study: When set beside aged donors, long-lived donors presented more naive CD4+ cells and higher diversity. Underestimates were what the diversity estimates from one million T cells were considered to be.

Together with a sample-barcoded 5' primer, a J-beta primer mix was included in a second PCR lasting about 6 to 12 cycles. A minimum of 2.5 million CDR3-containing paired-end reads was obtained for each sample. TCRdb independently ran MiXCR on the 5' RACE reads; one entry per CDR3 protein. The sample carries 600,000 or so distinct CDR3 sequences, approximately 30% recorded once. The germline V and J ends were trimmed by 2 bases and 5 bases, with 16 bases remaining between them. The CDR3 is 15 amino acids. Germline V gene lookup returns CDR1 KGHSH and CDR2 LQKENI. In each sample, at least 6 million PBMCs were isolated.

The TCR sequence derives from a woman older than 75 in good health. The gene calls are TRBV18 and TRBJ2-7; a weak D match, TRBD2 (6 bases). The sequencing sample was made of blood. The DNA of the CDR3 is TGTGCCAGCTCACCAGGGACGACTTCGGGGGACGAGCAGTACTTC. Protein sequence: CASSPGTTSGDEQYF.